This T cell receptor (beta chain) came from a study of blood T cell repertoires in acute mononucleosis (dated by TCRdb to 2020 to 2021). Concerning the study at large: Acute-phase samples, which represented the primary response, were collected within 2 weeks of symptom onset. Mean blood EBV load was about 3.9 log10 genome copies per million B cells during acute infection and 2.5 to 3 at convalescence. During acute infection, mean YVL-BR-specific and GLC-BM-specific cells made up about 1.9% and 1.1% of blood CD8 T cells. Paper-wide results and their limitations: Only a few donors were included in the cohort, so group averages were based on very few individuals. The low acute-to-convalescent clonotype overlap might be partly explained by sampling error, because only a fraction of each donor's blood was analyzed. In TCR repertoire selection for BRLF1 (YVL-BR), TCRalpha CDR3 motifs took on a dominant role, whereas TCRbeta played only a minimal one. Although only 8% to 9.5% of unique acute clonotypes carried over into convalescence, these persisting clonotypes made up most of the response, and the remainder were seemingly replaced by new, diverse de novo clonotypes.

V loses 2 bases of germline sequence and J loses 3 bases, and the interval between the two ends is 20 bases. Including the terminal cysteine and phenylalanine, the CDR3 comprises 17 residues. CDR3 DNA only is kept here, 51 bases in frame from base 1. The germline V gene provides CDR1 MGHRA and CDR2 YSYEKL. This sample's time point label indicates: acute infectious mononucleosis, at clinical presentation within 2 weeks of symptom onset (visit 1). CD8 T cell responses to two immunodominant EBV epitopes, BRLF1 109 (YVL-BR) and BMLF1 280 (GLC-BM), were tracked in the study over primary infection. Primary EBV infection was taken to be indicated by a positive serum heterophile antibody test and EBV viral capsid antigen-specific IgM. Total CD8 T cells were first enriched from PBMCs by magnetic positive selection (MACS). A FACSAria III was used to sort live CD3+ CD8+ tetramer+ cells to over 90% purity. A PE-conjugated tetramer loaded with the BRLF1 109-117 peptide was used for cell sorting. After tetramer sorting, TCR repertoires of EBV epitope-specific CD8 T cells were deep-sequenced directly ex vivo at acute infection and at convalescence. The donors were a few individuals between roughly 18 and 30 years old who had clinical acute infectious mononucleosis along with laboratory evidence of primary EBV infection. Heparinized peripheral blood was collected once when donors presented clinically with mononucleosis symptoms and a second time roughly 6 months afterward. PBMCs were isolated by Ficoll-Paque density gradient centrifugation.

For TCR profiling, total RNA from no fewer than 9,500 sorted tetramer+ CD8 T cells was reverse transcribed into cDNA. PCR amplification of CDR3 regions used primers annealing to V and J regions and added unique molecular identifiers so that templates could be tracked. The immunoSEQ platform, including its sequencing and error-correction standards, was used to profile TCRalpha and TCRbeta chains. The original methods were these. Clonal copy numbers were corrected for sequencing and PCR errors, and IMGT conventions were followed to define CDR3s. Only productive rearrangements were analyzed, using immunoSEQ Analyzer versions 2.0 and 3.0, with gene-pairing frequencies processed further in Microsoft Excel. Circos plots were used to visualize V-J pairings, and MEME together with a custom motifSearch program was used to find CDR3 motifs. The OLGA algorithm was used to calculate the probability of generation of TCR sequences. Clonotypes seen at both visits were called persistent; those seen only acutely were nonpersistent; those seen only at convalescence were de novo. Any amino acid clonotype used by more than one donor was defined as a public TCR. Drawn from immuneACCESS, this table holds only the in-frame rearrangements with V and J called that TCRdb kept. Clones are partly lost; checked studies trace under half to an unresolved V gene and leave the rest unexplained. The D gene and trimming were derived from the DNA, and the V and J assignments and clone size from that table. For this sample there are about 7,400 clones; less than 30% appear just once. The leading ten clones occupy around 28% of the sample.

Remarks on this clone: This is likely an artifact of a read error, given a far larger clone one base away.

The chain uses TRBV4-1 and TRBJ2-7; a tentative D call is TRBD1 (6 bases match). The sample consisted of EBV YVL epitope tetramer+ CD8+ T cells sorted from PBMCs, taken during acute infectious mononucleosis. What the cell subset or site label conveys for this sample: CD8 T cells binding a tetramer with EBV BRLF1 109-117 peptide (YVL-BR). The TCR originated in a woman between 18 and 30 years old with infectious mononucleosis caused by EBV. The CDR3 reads CASSQKGGRSWRYEQYF. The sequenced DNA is TGCGCCAGCAGCCAAAAAGGGGGTCGTTCGTGGCGCTACGAGCAGTACTTC.